The rows below give T cell receptor beta chains drawn from one sample of a study of CD8+ T cells in alopecia areata. Clones were read by immunoSEQ multiplex PCR, and TCRdb kept only the in-frame ones, dropping some. The data show about 98,000 clones, with around two fifths seen just once and about 0.79% held by the top ten. The sequenced sample consisted of CD4+ T cells sorted from blood. These receptors all come from a human donor with alopecia areata. CDR3s include the opening cysteine and the closing phenylalanine or tryptophan. A D gene is named only where the DNA matches it firmly. A row's size may be missing; if present it is once, few, many or a size class.

D gene | J gene | V gene | clone size | CDR3 DNA | CDR3 protein
- | TRBJ2-2 | TRBV29-1 | few | TGCAGCGTTGCCGCTCGGGGCTTGAACACCGGGGAGCTGTTTTTT | CSVAARGLNTGELFF
- | TRBJ2-1 | TRBV29-1 | few | TGCAGCGTCGCGCTGGGTCCCAATGAGCAGTTCTTC | CSVALGPNEQFF
- | TRBJ1-5 | TRBV29-1 | - | TGCAGCGTTGATGTAGGGGGTGATCAGCCCCAGCATTTT | CSVDVGGDQPQHF
- | TRBJ2-2 | TRBV29-1 | - | TGCAGCGGCGGAGGGAGCACCGGGGAGCTGTTTTTT | CSGGGSTGELFF
- | TRBJ1-2 | TRBV5-1 | - | TGCGCCAGCAGCTTGGATCACGGCGCTAACTATGGCTACACCTTC | CASSLDHGANYGYTF
TRBD2 | TRBJ2-3 | TRBV29-1 | - | TGCAGCGTTGAATTAAGGCGACTAGCGGGAGAGTCGCAGTATTTT | CSVELRRLAGESQYF
- | TRBJ2-3 | TRBV30 | - | TGTGCCTGGAGTCGTGGAGTTGGCACAGATACGCAGTATTTT | CAWSRGVGTDTQYF
TRBD1 | TRBJ2-5 | TRBV5-1 | few | TGCGCCAGCAGCACAGGGGGCGGTGAGACCCAGTACTTC | CASSTGGGETQYF
- | TRBJ1-2 | TRBV29-1 | - | TGCAGCGTTGAAGGCTGGGGGGAACTAGGCTACACCTTC | CSVEGWGELGYTF
- | TRBJ1-2 | TRBV30 | - | TGTGCCTGGGAGGGTCCACTCCGCGTCTATGGCTACACCTTC | CAWEGPLRVYGYTF
TRBD2 | TRBJ2-1 | TRBV29-1 | few | TGCAGCGTTTCCCGGCTAGCGGGAGGGCGGAATGAGCAGTTCTTC | CSVSRLAGGRNEQFF
- | TRBJ2-5 | TRBV2 | - | TGTGCCAGCAACGAAATCGGGGAGACCCAGTACTTC | CASNEIGETQYF
- | TRBJ1-1 | TRBV29-1 | few | TGCAGCGTCACTGGGAACACTGAAGCTTTCTTT | CSVTGNTEAFF